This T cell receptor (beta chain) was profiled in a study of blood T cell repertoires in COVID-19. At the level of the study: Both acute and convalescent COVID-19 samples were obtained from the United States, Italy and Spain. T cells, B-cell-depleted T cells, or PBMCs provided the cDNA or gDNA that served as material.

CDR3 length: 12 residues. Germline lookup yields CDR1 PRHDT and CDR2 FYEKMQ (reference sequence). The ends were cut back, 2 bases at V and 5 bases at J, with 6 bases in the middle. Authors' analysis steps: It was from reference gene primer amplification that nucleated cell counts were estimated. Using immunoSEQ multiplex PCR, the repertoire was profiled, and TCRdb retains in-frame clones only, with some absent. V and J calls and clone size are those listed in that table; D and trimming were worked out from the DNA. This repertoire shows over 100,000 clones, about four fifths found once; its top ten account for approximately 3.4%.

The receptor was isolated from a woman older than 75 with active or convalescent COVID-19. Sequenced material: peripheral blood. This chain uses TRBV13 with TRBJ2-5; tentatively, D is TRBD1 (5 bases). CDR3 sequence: CASSLNRETQYF. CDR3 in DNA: TGTGCCAGCAGCTTAAACAGGGAGACCCAGTACTTC.